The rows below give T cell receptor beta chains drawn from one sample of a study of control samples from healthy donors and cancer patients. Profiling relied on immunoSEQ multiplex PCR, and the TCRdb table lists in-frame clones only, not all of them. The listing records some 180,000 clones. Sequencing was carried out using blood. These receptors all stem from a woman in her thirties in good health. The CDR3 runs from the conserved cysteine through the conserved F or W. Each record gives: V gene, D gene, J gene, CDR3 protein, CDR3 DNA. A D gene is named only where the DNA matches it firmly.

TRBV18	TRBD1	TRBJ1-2	CASSYYRGRSTINYGYTF	TGTGCCAGCTCATATTACAGGGGGCGGTCAACTATAAACTATGGCTACACCTTC
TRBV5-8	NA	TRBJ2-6	CASSLAYSSSGANVLTF	TGTGCCAGCAGCTTGGCCTACAGTTCCTCTGGGGCCAACGTCCTGACTTTC
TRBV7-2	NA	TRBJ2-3	CASSYESRGGSTDTQYF	TGTGCCAGCAGCTATGAGAGCAGGGGGGGTAGCACAGATACGCAGTATTTT
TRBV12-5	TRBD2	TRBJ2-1	CASGLFPSGTSSYNEQFF	TGTGCTAGTGGTTTGTTTCCTAGCGGGACGAGCTCCTACAATGAGCAGTTCTTC
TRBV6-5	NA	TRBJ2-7	CASRAGAVSSYEQYF	TGTGCCAGCAGGGCCGGGGCCGTATCCTCCTACGAGCAGTACTTC
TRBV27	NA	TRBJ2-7	CASSWGPGGSYEQYF	TGTGCCAGCAGTTGGGGTCCAGGGGGGAGCTACGAGCAGTACTTC
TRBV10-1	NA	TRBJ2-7	CASSESKRPVEQYF	TGCGCCAGCAGTGAGTCAAAGCGCCCCGTCGAGCAGTACTTC
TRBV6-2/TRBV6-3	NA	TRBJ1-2	CASSYKTRYGYTF	TGTGCCAGCAGTTATAAGACCCGCTATGGCTACACCTTC
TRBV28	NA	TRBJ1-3	CAGGGRQSGNTIYF	TGTGCCGGAGGGGGTCGACAGTCTGGAAACACCATATATTTT
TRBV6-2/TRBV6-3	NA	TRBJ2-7	CASSRDRSVEQYF	TGTGCCAGCAGTCGCGACAGGTCAGTAGAGCAGTACTTC
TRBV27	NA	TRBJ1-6	CASSLSGGMNSPLHF	TGTGCCAGCAGTTTATCGGGGGGGATGAATTCACCCCTCCACTTT
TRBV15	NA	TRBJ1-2	CATSRSGVNYGYTF	TGTGCCACCAGCAGATCAGGGGTGAACTATGGCTACACCTTC
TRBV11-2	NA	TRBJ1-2	CASSRYGGYTF	TGTGCCAGCAGCCGATACGGGGGCTACACCTTC
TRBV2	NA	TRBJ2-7	CASSKEGQSTYEQYF	TGTGCCAGCAGTAAGGAAGGACAGAGCACCTACGAGCAGTACTTC
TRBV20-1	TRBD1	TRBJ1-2	CSGQGAGYTF	TGCAGCGGACAGGGGGCTGGCTACACCTTC